These 22 T cell receptor beta chains originate from one sample sequenced in a study of T cell repertoires in cytomegalovirus infection. The antigens these receptors bind are not known. TCRdb reprocessed the reads via MiXCR and lists one record per CDR3 protein. The data contain about 830,000 distinct CDR3 sequences, 32% of them singletons. The sample here was cultured CD8+ T cells from PBMCs, taken from culture after CMV antigen stimulation. These receptor sequences come from a human donor in good health (CMV status not recorded). Some clones in this sample may be carry-over from other donors' samples.

This rearrangement joins TRBV6-2 or TRBV6-3 to TRBJ1-5; no clear D gene. The CDR3 sequence is 17 residues long. V lost 4 bases to trimming and J lost 2 bases, with 18 bases between them. Per germline, CDR1 MNHEY and CDR2 SVGEGT. The CDR3 DNA sequence: TGTGCCAGCAGTTGGACTCCGGGGATCGGGGGCAATCAGCCCCAGCATTTT. Its translation: CASSWTPGIGGNQPQHF.

Note on this clonotype: A read error may produce the germline difference seen at one junction end. The chain combines TRBV7-6 with TRBJ1-5, with unresolved D. This CDR3 is 14 amino acids long. From germline, CDR1 is SGHVS and CDR2 FNYEAQ. CDR3 coding DNA: TGTGCCAGCAGTAAATCCCTTAGCGATCAGCCCCAGCATTTT. As protein: CASSKSLSDQPQHF.

There are a few counts of this clonotype. This chain joins TRBV4-1 and TRBJ2-2; the D is unclear. CDR3 size: 15 residues. Germline V lookup: CDR1 MGHRA, CDR2 YSYEKL. V dropped 2 bases and J dropped 7 bases, with 14 bases sitting between them. In DNA, the CDR3 is TGCGCCAGCAGCCAACAGATCAAGGGAATCGGGGAGCTGTTTTTT. Translated, it gives CASSQQIKGIGELFF.

The gene calls are TRBV9 and TRBJ1-5, with D hard to call. CDR1 SGDLS and CDR2 YYNGEE come from the germline V gene. The CDR3 extends over 15 amino acids. With 4 bases removed from V and 0 bases from J, the gap between germline ends came to 11 bases. The CDR3 DNA follows: TGTGCCAGCAGCCCCGACGGACTTAGCAATCAGCCCCAGCATTTT. It translates to CASSPDGLSNQPQHF.

This clonotype has just a few counts. The rearrangement joins TRBV7-6 to TRBJ1-1; 10 bases line up with TRBD1. The junction had 13 bases not matched to a gene; V was cut back by 1 base and J by 11 bases. CDR3 length: 16 amino acids. Germline CDR1 and CDR2: SGHVS and FNYEAQ. The CDR3: CASSLGMRGQGIGAFF. CDR3 in DNA: TGTGCCAGCAGCTTAGGGATGAGGGGACAGGGGATTGGCGCTTTCTTT.

The chain recombines TRBV12-5 with TRBJ2-3; 10 bases fit TRBD2. With V trimmed by 3 bases and J by 0 bases, 9 bases remained unmatched. Germline V gene lookup returns CDR1 LGHNT and CDR2 FRNRAP. CDR3 length: 18 residues. Written as DNA, the CDR3 is TGTGCTAGTGGTTTTCTAGCGGGGGCCGACTCTAGCACAGATACGCAGTATTTT. It specifies CASGFLAGADSSTDTQYF.

This clonotype was picked up a small number of times. The chain is built from TRBV2 and TRBJ1-2; 7 bases line up with TRBD1. With 7 bases clipped from V and 3 bases from J, the junction kept 2 bases outside the gene matches. Germline values: CDR1 SNHLY, CDR2 FYNNEI. This CDR3 has 12 residues. This chain's CDR3 is CASKGADYGYTF. As DNA, the CDR3 is TGTGCCAGCAAGGGGGCTGACTATGGCTACACCTTC. Looking up the rest from reference TRBV2 and TRBJ1-2 gives the full variable domain: EPEVTQTPSHQVTQMGQEVILRCVPISNHLYFYWYRQILGQKVEFLVSFYNNEISEKSEIFDDQFSVERPDGSNFTLKIRSTKLEDSAMYFCASKGADYGYTFGSGTRLTVV.

The chain employs TRBV6-5 and TRBJ1-1, with a possible D match to TRBD1 (6 bases). The CDR3 loop spans 15 amino acids. CDR1 is MNHEY, CDR2 SVGAGI, per germline. V was pared by 6 bases and J by 3 bases, with 17 bases between. The CDR3: CASRGRTAVDTEAFF. The CDR3, as DNA: TGTGCCAGCAGGGGACGGACAGCCGTGGACACTGAAGCTTTCTTT.

This chain uses TRBV7-2 with TRBJ2-1; D may correspond to TRBD1 or TRBD2 (5 bases each). Germline CDR1 reads SGHTA; CDR2 reads FQGNSA. Deletions cut 2 bases from V and 9 bases from J, with 11 bases between. The length of the CDR3 is 13 residues. CDR3 sequence (DNA): TGTGCCAGCAGCTTATATGGGGGTATTGAGCAGTTCTTC. Amino acids: CASSLYGGIEQFF. Full variable domain (outside the CDR3, taken from reference TRBV7-2 and TRBJ2-1): GAGVSQSPSNKVTEKGKDVELRCDPISGHTALYWYRQSLGQGLEFLIYFQGNSAPDKSGLPSDRFSAERTGGSVSTLTIQRTQQEDSAVYLCASSLYGGIEQFFGPGTRLTVL.

CDR3 residues: CAISVVTGLTYEQYF. In DNA, the CDR3 is TGTGCCATCAGTGTTGTGACGGGGCTAACCTACGAGCAGTACTTC. The chain employs TRBV10-3 and TRBJ2-7, with D perhaps assigned TRBD1 or TRBD2 (5 bases each). The germline gives CDR1 ENHRY, CDR2 SYGVKD. V lost 4 bases and J lost 2, with 15 bases in between. CDR3 length equals 15 residues.

The chain carries TRBV6-6 and TRBJ1-5; D is undetermined. CDR1 and CDR2 from the germline V gene are MNHNY and SVGAGI (reference sequence). V lost 5 bases to trimming and J lost 10 bases, with 9 bases between them. This CDR3 has 11 amino acids. The CDR3 sequence is CASSSPAPQHF. The CDR3 bases are TGTGCCAGCAGTAGTCCGGCACCCCAGCATTTT.

This clonotype appeared a few times. V usage is TRBV10-3 and J usage is TRBJ2-3, with 12 bases identical to TRBD2. Germline V gene lookup returns CDR1 ENHRY and CDR2 SYGVKD. The CDR3 is made up of 16 amino acids. Losses at the gene ends were 6 bases for V and 6 bases for J; bases not matched to a gene: 10. The CDR3 spells CAIRPGLAGGQDTQYF. Here the CDR3 DNA reads TGTGCCATCAGACCCGGGCTAGCGGGGGGGCAGGATACGCAGTATTTT.

This chain joins TRBV12-3 or TRBV12-4 and TRBJ1-1; D might be TRBD1 (6 bases). V shed 3 bases and J shed 2 bases, with 10 bases lying between them. This CDR3 has 14 residues. CDR3: CASSFSGTNTEAFF. DNA for the CDR3: TGTGCCAGCAGTTTCAGCGGGACAAACACTGAAGCTTTCTTT.

Regarding this clonotype: A much larger clone differs from this one at a single base, so this may be a read error. The chain is built from TRBV27 and TRBJ1-2; TRBD1 might be the D (6 bases). Trimming removed 5 bases at V and 2 bases at J, with 12 bases between. The CDR3 is 14 amino acids. CDR1 and CDR2 from the germline V gene are MNHEY and SMNVEV (reference sequence). CDR3 loop: CASSPRDTNYGYTF. The CDR3 bases are TGTGCCAGCAGTCCCAGGGACACCAACTATGGCTACACCTTC.

This sequence joins TRBV27 and TRBJ2-1; the match to TRBD1 covers 8 bases. The length of the CDR3 is 15 residues. The J segment lost 6 bases and the V segment lost 3 bases, leaving 7 bases of the junction unmatched. Germline assignment: CDR1 MNHEY and CDR2 SMNVEV (reference sequence). CDR3 nucleotide sequence: TGTGCCAGCAGTTTCCGGGACAGGAACCTCAATGAGCAGTTCTTC. Translating gives CASSFRDRNLNEQFF.

The gene calls are TRBV14 and TRBJ1-2; weak D call: TRBD1 (5 bases). This CDR3 has 14 amino acids. The germline V and J ends were trimmed by 4 bases and 8 bases, with 17 bases remaining between them. Looked up from germline, CDR1 is SGHDN and CDR2 is FVKESK. The CDR3 DNA sequence: TGTGCCAGCAGCCCCCTGGGTCGGCGGGGGGGCTACACCTTC. This sequence encodes CASSPLGRRGGYTF.

This chain uses TRBV29-1 with TRBJ1-1; no definite D call. There are 11 residues in the CDR3. Germline values: CDR1 SQVTM, CDR2 ANQGSEA. V was cut by 3 bases and J by 7 bases, with 9 bases left in between. The CDR3, as DNA: TGCAGCGTTGACTCGGGCATTGAAGCTTTCTTT. It translates to CSVDSGIEAFF. The full variable domain, its missing parts supplied by reference TRBV29-1 and TRBJ1-1, is SAVISQKPSRDICQRGTSLTIQCQVDSQVTMMFWYRQQPGQSLTLIATANQGSEATYESGFVIDKFPISRPNLTFSTLTVSNMSPEDSSIYLCSVDSGIEAFFGQGTRLTVV.

The chain recombines TRBV28 with TRBJ2-3, with TRBD1 identical over 9 bases. Germline V gives CDR1 MDHEN, CDR2 SYDVKM. The CDR3 runs 18 residues. With V trimmed by 5 bases and J by 1 base, 13 bases remained unmatched. CDR3 residues: CASSPRDRVRFGTDTQYF. DNA for the CDR3: TGTGCCAGCAGTCCCCGGGACAGGGTGCGTTTTGGCACAGATACGCAGTATTTT.

V and J are TRBV6-2 or TRBV6-3 and TRBJ2-7, with D perhaps matching TRBD1 (5 bases). The CDR3 runs 14 residues. Trimming took off 8 bases at V and 4 bases at J, with 18 bases between the two ends. CDR1 MNHEY and CDR2 SVGEGT come from the germline V gene. The CDR3 loop is CASSGATMNYEQYV. The CDR3 DNA follows: TGTGCCAGCTCTGGGGCCACGATGAATTACGAGCAGTACGTC.

The genes are TRBV5-1 and TRBJ2-1; a possible D gene is TRBD2 (7 bases). Trimming removed 0 bases from V and 8 bases from J, with 15 bases in between. CDR3 size: 15 residues. Looked up from germline, CDR1 is SGHRS and CDR2 is YFSETQ. CDR3 sequence reads: CASSLALGGGYEQFF. In DNA form, the CDR3 reads TGCGCCAGCAGCTTGGCCCTAGGGGGGGGCTATGAGCAGTTCTTC.

The chain joins TRBV12-3 or TRBV12-4 to TRBJ2-1; 11 nucleotides line up with TRBD1. The CDR3 spans 16 residues. Losses at the gene ends were 1 base for V and 3 bases for J; bases not matched to a gene: 2. CDR3 nucleotides: TGTGCCAGCAGTTTAGAGGGGACAGGGGGCTACAATGAGCAGTTCTTC. Encoded protein: CASSLEGTGGYNEQFF.

This clonotype was observed a few times. The gene calls are TRBV14 and TRBJ2-1, with 10 bases matching TRBD1. V shed 4 bases and J 7 bases; nucleotides not matched to a gene: 4. This CDR3 has 14 residues. Germline values: CDR1 SGHDN, CDR2 FVKESK. CDR3 amino acids: CASSRGQGRNEQFF. The CDR3 nucleotides read TGTGCCAGCAGCCGGGGACAGGGGAGGAATGAGCAGTTCTTC.